This entry describes one TCR beta chain. Its antigen is as yet unknown. The data were taken from a study of graft-versus-host responses after intestinal transplantation. On the study more broadly: Grafts were multivisceral, liver-intestinal, or isolated intestinal. Induction with anti-thymocyte globulin, then tacrolimus and steroids for around three years, was given to all recipients. Study results and caveats: Individuals who had graft-donor T cell macrochimerism had allografts that showed high graft-versus-host to host-versus-graft clonal ratios. There were GvH clones found in recipient marrow, and some of them appeared first in ileum or blood.

Sequencing used immunoSEQ multiplex PCR; TCRdb keeps in-frame clones, though not all of them. This table holds about 93,000 clones, 80% to 95% found once. Trimming removed 0 bases from V and 1 base from J, with 6 bases in between. This CDR3 spans 15 amino acids. Germline values: CDR1 SGHAT, CDR2 FQNNGV. The TCR was taken from a human donor who received an intestinal transplant. The gene calls are TRBV11-2 and TRBJ2-2; possible D gene TRBD1, 6 bases. The source material was unstimulated CD8+ T cells sorted from spleen or lymph node cells, sampled before intestinal transplant. The DNA for the CDR3 is TGTGCCAGCAGCTTAGAGGGACAGAACACCGGGGAGCTGTTTTTT. This codes for CASSLEGQNTGELFF.